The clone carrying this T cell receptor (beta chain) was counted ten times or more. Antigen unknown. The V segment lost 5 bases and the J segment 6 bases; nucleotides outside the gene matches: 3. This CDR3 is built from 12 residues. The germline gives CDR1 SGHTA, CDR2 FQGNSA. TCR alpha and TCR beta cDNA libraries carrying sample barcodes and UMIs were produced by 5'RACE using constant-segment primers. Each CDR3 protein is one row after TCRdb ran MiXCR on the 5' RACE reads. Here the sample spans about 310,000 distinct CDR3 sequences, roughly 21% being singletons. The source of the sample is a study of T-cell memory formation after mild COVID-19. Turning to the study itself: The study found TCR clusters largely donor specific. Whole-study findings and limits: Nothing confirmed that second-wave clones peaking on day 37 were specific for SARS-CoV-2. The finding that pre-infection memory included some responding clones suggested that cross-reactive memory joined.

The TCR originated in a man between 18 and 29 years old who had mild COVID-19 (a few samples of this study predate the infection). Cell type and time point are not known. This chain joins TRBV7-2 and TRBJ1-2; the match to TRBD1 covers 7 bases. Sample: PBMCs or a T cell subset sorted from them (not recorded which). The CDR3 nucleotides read TGTGCCAGCAGCACGACAGGGAATGGCTACACCTTC. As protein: CASSTTGNGYTF.